The clone carrying this T cell receptor beta chain showed up just a few times. Its antigen is currently unknown. The record originates from a study of response to subunit inactivated influenza vaccine. Notes on the study in general: New T cells are recruited in small numbers by each seasonal influenza vaccination, according to the authors' suggestion.

TCRdb processed the RT-PCR reads anew with MiXCR; each CDR3 protein has one entry. This sample has roughly 500,000 distinct CDR3 sequences, with approximately 17% found just once. The TCR comes from a man between 45 and 75 years old who received an inactivated influenza vaccine. The starting material was CD4+ T cells sorted from PBMCs, obtained around 25 months after vaccination.

The CDR3 sequence: CASSADRGLGGYTF. The CDR3 DNA follows: TGTGCCAGCAGCGCGGACAGGGGGCTAGGTGGCTACACCTTC. J is TRBJ1-2 and V is TRBV7-2; 11 bases agree with TRBD1. V shed 5 bases, J shed 7 bases, and the junction held 6 bases outside the gene matches. CDR3 length equals 14 residues. Germline CDR1 is SGHTA and CDR2 is FQGNSA.